The TCR beta chain described here comes from a study of preoperative IRX-2 immunotherapy in early breast cancer. Method: immunoSEQ multiplex PCR; TCRdb's copy keeps in-frame clones and lacks some. The repertoire holds under 45,000 clones, with less than 95% as singletons. The treatment was: preoperative locoregional IRX-2 cytokine immunotherapy. Patients received preoperative, locoregional IRX-2 cytokine immunotherapy in a phase Ib study. The sample here was tumor tissue, taken after IRX-2 immunotherapy. The clonotype comes from a human donor with breast cancer.

This CDR3 is CASSRSERGQTGELFF. The CDR3 DNA follows: TGTGCCAGCAGCCGGTCCGAGCGGGGACAGACCGGGGAGCTGTTTTTT. The rearrangement links TRBV7-8 to TRBJ2-2, with D possibly called TRBD1 or TRBD2 (7 bases each). Trimming removed 5 bases at V and 5 bases at J, with 18 bases between. The germline V gene encodes CDR1 SGHVS and CDR2 FQNEAQ. The CDR3 spans 16 residues. Full variable domain (missing parts from reference TRBV7-8 and TRBJ2-2): GAGVSQSPRYKVAKRGQDVALRCDPISGHVSLFWYQQALGQGPEFLTYFQNEAQLDKSGLPSDRFFAERPEGSVSTLKIQRTQQEDSAVYLCASSRSERGQTGELFFGEGSRLTVL.